These 20 T cell receptor beta chains were all obtained from the same sample, sequenced in a study of Ad26.COV2.S vaccination and SARS-CoV-2 variants. Some clones are missing from TCRdb's copy, which holds only in-frame ones; the method was immunoSEQ multiplex PCR. The repertoire holds 430,000 or so clones, with roughly 87% as singletons. Regarding treatment: some 20 received Ad26.COV2.S at low or high dose, single or two shots; 5 received placebo; per-sample allocation not given. Samples were taken on day 63 after the first vaccine or placebo injection. The sample was peripheral blood, taken in a trial of Ad26.COV2.S vaccine versus placebo. The origin of the receptors is a person between 18 and 65 years old who received the Ad26.COV2.S COVID-19 vaccine or a placebo.

The chain is built from TRBV7-3 and TRBJ2-5; a weak D match, TRBD2 (6 bases). The ends were cut back, 3 bases at V and 5 bases at J, with 10 bases in the middle. This CDR3 is built from 13 residues. Germline-derived CDR1 and CDR2 are SGHTA and FQGTGA. The CDR3 DNA sequence: TGTGCCAGCAGCTTCGGAGGGTGGGAGACCCAGTACTTC. It translates to CASSFGGWETQYF.

This clone was detected once. This chain uses TRBV7-2 with TRBJ1-2, with TRBD1 matching over 7 bases. CDR1 and CDR2 from the germline V gene are SGHTA and FQGNSA. There are 15 residues in the CDR3. The junction had 13 bases not matched to a gene; V was cut back by 5 bases and J by 7 bases. CDR3: CASSPQSYRGSGYTF. The CDR3 coding sequence is TGTGCCAGCAGCCCCCAAAGTTACAGGGGCTCTGGCTACACCTTC.

V gene TRBV7-2 combines with J gene TRBJ1-4, with D tentatively TRBD1 (6 bases). Trimming left V 3 bases short and J 3 bases short, with 14 bases between. In germline, CDR1 is SGHTA, CDR2 FQGNSA. The CDR3 extends over 16 amino acids. The CDR3 sequence: CASSLDSVLSNEKLFF. The CDR3 DNA follows: TGTGCCAGCAGCTTGGACAGCGTGCTCTCTAATGAAAAACTGTTTTTT.

The V gene is TRBV5-1, the J gene TRBJ2-3; D call uncertain. The V gene lost 5 bases and the J gene lost 0 bases, with 10 bases spanning the gap. The CDR3 loop spans 14 amino acids. The germline gives CDR1 SGHRS, CDR2 YFSETQ. CDR3 nucleotides: TGCGCCAGCAGAAAAGATACTAGCACAGATACGCAGTATTTT. Translating it yields CASRKDTSTDTQYF.

CDR3 residues: CASSQSRYREETQYF. CDR3 nucleotide sequence: TGTGCCAGCAGCCAATCAAGATATAGGGAAGAGACCCAGTACTTC. This rearrangement joins TRBV16 to TRBJ2-5; no firm D call. The CDR3 runs 15 residues. Between the trimmed V and J ends, which lost 0 bases and 3 bases, there was a span of 11 bases. CDR1 is KGHSY and CDR2 is FQNENV in the germline V gene.

The rearrangement uses TRBV7-9 and TRBJ1-1; TRBD1 aligns across 8 bases. Germline V gene sequence: CDR1 SEHNR, CDR2 FQNEAQ (reference sequence). The V and J ends lost 11 bases and 0 bases, in that order; junction bases with no gene match: 11. CDR3 length equals 15 residues. This CDR3 is CASTDRVDMNTEAFF. CDR3 nucleotide sequence: TGTGCCTCCACGGACAGGGTCGATATGAACACTGAAGCTTTCTTT.

Here the CDR3 DNA reads TGTGCCAGCAGCGCCACATCGGAGGGGGCCCACGAGCAGTACTTC. Its protein is CASSATSEGAHEQYF. The V and J genes are TRBV9 and TRBJ2-7; tentatively, D is TRBD1 (7 bases). Germline V gene sequence: CDR1 SGDLS, CDR2 YYNGEE. Trimming removed 3 bases from V and 5 bases from J, with 18 bases in between. This CDR3 is 15 amino acids long.

The rearrangement links TRBV3-1 (or the pseudogene TRBV3-2) to TRBJ1-5; perhaps TRBD1 as D (5 bases). The V gene lost 0 bases and the J gene lost 7 bases, with 13 bases spanning the gap. This CDR3 is 15 amino acids long. Germline V gene lookup returns CDR1 LGHDT and CDR2 YNNKEL (reference sequence). The CDR3 region is CASSQDLPGVQPQHF. DNA for the CDR3: TGTGCCAGCAGCCAAGATCTACCGGGGGTCCAGCCCCAGCATTTT.

This clone was observed a single time. CDR3 sequence reads: CSAQRGDTEAFF. The CDR3 coding sequence is TGCAGCGCCCAACGGGGTGACACTGAAGCTTTCTTT. The rearrangement links TRBV29-1 to TRBJ1-1; D not resolved. V gave up 7 bases and J gave up 3 bases, with 12 bases separating them. The CDR3 covers 12 residues. Germline V lookup: CDR1 SQVTM, CDR2 ANQGSEA.

The chain links TRBV10-3 to TRBJ1-2; 8 nucleotides line up with TRBD1. The CDR3 has 13 residues. V lost 11 bases and J lost 4; bases outside the gene matches: 9. CDR1 is ENHRY, CDR2 SYGVKD, per germline. The DNA for the CDR3 is TGTGCCTCCTGGGGACAGGTGTCCTATGGCTACACCTTC. Translated: CASWGQVSYGYTF.

The chain carries TRBV6-2 or TRBV6-3 and TRBJ1-3; D gene ambiguous. Trimming removed 5 bases at V and 0 bases at J, with 11 bases between. CDR3 size: 15 residues. In germline, CDR1 is MNHEY, CDR2 SVGEGT. The CDR3 sequence is CASSPLGNSGNTIYF. DNA for the CDR3: TGTGCCAGCAGTCCCCTAGGCAACTCTGGAAACACCATATATTTT.

V is TRBV7-2 and J is TRBJ2-1; D is unresolved. V was pared by 0 bases and J by 7 bases, with 7 bases between. CDR1 is SGHTA, CDR2 FQGNSA, per germline. The CDR3 is 13 residues long. The CDR3 loop reads CASSLAPTNEQFF. Written as DNA, the CDR3 is TGTGCCAGCAGCTTAGCGCCGACTAATGAGCAGTTCTTC.

The chain links TRBV5-1 to TRBJ2-7; perhaps TRBD1 as D (6 bases). The CDR3 contains 15 residues. Trimming left V 4 bases short and J 2 bases short, with 16 bases between. Germline CDR1 and CDR2: SGHRS and YFSETQ. The CDR3: CASSRTGLNTYEQYF. The CDR3 DNA is TGCGCCAGCAGCCGAACAGGGCTAAACACCTACGAGCAGTACTTC. Drawing the rest from reference TRBV5-1 and TRBJ2-7, the complete variable domain is KAGVTQTPRYLIKTRGQQVTLSCSPISGHRSVSWYQQTPGQGLQFLFEYFSETQRNKGNFPGRFSGRQFSNSRSEMNVSTLELGDSALYLCASSRTGLNTYEQYFGPGTRLTVT.

The chain couples TRBV6-1 to TRBJ1-6, with D maybe TRBD1 (6 bases). This CDR3 comprises 15 residues. The V end lost 1 base, the J end lost 8 bases, and 12 bases lay between the germline ends. Per the germline V gene, CDR1 is MNHNS and CDR2 is SASEGT. The CDR3 region is CASSEGWGAHSPLHF. The CDR3 DNA is TGTGCCAGCAGTGAAGGATGGGGGGCGCATTCACCCCTCCACTTT.

The V and J genes are TRBV7-9 and TRBJ1-1; weak D call: TRBD1 (5 bases). Trimming stripped 5 bases from V and 0 bases from J, with 13 bases between. Germline V gives CDR1 SEHNR, CDR2 FQNEAQ (reference sequence). This CDR3 spans 15 amino acids. The chain's CDR3 is CASSLGEGVNTEAFF. CDR3 bases: TGTGCCAGCAGCCTCGGGGAAGGGGTGAACACTGAAGCTTTCTTT.

This chain joins TRBV7-9 and TRBJ2-4, with 8 positions matching TRBD1. V gave up 5 bases and J gave up 1 base; unmatched junction bases: 4. The CDR3 has 15 amino acids. Germline loops: CDR1 SEHNR, CDR2 FQNEAQ (reference sequence). The CDR3 sequence: CASSDRGTAKNIQYF. The CDR3 nucleotides read TGTGCCAGCAGCGACAGGGGAACGGCCAAAAACATTCAGTACTTC.

The chain employs TRBV11-2 and TRBJ2-1; D possibly corresponds to TRBD2 (6 bases). The CDR3 runs 16 residues. Germline CDR1 SGHAT, CDR2 FQNNGV. The V end was cut by 0 bases, the J end by 4 bases, with 13 bases between. DNA for the CDR3: TGTGCCAGCAGCTTAGATAGGCTAGCGATGTACAATGAGCAGTTCTTC. It codes for CASSLDRLAMYNEQFF.

This chain joins TRBV7-2 and TRBJ2-3; TRBD2 agrees at 10 bases. The CDR3 length is 14 residues. The V and J ends lost 2 bases and 5 bases, in that order; junction bases with no gene match: 1. Germline V gene sequence: CDR1 SGHTA, CDR2 FQGNSA. CDR3 bases: TGTGCCAGCAGCTTAAGACTAGCGGGAGATACGCAGTATTTT. It encodes CASSLRLAGDTQYF.

V and J are TRBV18 and TRBJ2-7; D could derive from TRBD1 or TRBD2 (5 bases each). Germline CDR1 KGHSH, CDR2 LQKENI. The CDR3 runs to 16 residues. V shed 3 bases and J shed 0 bases, with 15 bases lying between them. CDR3 in DNA: TGTGCCAGCTCACCCCAGGCAGGGACGAGCTCCTACGAGCAGTACTTC. This encodes CASSPQAGTSSYEQYF.

The V call is TRBV18, the J call TRBJ2-7; 7 bases are shared with TRBD2. Germline V CDR1 and CDR2: KGHSH, LQKENI. With 6 bases clipped from V and 0 bases from J, the junction kept 11 bases outside the gene matches. CDR3 length: 16 residues. The CDR3 DNA reads TGTGCCAGCTCCCGCCGGTCCCTAGCGGCCTCCTACGAGCAGTACGTC. Protein product: CASSRRSLAASYEQYV.